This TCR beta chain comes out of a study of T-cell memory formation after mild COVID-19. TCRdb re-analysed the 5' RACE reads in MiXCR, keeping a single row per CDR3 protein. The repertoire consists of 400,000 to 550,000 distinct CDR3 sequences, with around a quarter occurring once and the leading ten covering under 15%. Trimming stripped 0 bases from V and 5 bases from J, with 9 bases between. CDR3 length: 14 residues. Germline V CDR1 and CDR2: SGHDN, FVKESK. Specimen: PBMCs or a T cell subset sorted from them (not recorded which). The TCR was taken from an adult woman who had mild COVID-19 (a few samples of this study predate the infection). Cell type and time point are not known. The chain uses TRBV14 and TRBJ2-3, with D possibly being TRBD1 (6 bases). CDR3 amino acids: CASSQDRGRDTQYF. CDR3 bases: TGTGCCAGCAGCCAAGACAGGGGCCGAGATACGCAGTATTTT.